The clone carrying this T cell receptor beta chain occurred a few times. Its antigen is unknown. Data came from immunoSEQ multiplex PCR; TCRdb stores just in-frame clones and leaves some out. The sample shows about 280,000 clones, more than 75% of them seen only once. These data belong to a study of cytomegalovirus exposure and HLA in healthy donors. The study's findings and limits: The study labeled 150 to 200 TCR beta chains cytomegalovirus-associated.

This CDR3 has 12 residues. V gave up 1 base and J gave up 8 bases, with 8 bases separating them. Germline V gives CDR1 MDHEN, CDR2 SYDVKM. This chain joins TRBV28 and TRBJ1-2; D is possibly TRBD1 (5 bases). The sequenced sample consisted of PBMCs. The clonotype originates from a woman aged 18-30 years in good health and CMV-seronegative. DNA of the CDR3: TGTGCCAGCAGTTTATACAGGTTAGGCTACACCTTC. This gives the protein CASSLYRLGYTF.